A selection of T cell receptor beta chains follows, all from one sample in a study of shared clonotypes between healthy human individuals. This table comes from immunoSEQ multiplex PCR, and its TCRdb copy is limited to in-frame clones, with some not included. The table includes about 2,500,000 clones, approximately 90% detected once. The sample was naive CD4+ T cells sorted from blood. These receptors all come from a man younger than 35 in good health. Each CDR3 is given with its conserved first and last residue. The D gene is left open where the match is weak. Size values are once, few and many counts, or a class for expanded clones, and some rows have none.

CDR3 length: 16
V gene: TRBV19
clone size: -
D gene: -
J gene: TRBJ1-5
CDR3 DNA: TGTGCCAGTAGCCCAGGCGTCGCCAGGGGCGATCAGCCCCAGCATTTT
CDR3 protein: CASSPGVARGDQPQHF

CDR3 length: 13
V gene: TRBV4-3
clone size: -
D gene: -
J gene: TRBJ1-5
CDR3 DNA: TGCGCCAGCAGCCCCCAGGGTAATCAGCCCCAGCATTTT
CDR3 protein: CASSPQGNQPQHF

CDR3 length: 16
V gene: TRBV5-1
clone size: -
D gene: -
J gene: TRBJ1-1
CDR3 DNA: TGCGCCAGCAGCTTGGCGGGCCAGGCTGTGAACACTGAAGCTTTCTTT
CDR3 protein: CASSLAGQAVNTEAFF

CDR3 length: 16
V gene: TRBV5-1
clone size: once
D gene: TRBD1
J gene: TRBJ2-2
CDR3 DNA: TGCGCCAGCAGCATTACCGGGACAGGGGGCCACGGGGAGCTGTTTTTT
CDR3 protein: CASSITGTGGHGELFF

CDR3 length: 15
V gene: TRBV11-3
clone size: once
D gene: -
J gene: TRBJ2-3
CDR3 DNA: TGTGCCAGCAGCGTAGGCGGTGAGAGCACAGATACGCAGTATTTT
CDR3 protein: CASSVGGESTDTQYF

CDR3 length: 11
V gene: TRBV30
clone size: -
D gene: -
J gene: TRBJ2-2
CDR3 DNA: TGTGCCTGGAGTGGCACCGGGGAGCTGTTTTTT
CDR3 protein: CAWSGTGELFF

CDR3 length: 14
V gene: TRBV4-1
clone size: -
D gene: -
J gene: TRBJ2-2
CDR3 DNA: TGCGCCAGCAGCCAAGAACCTGGGCCCGGGGAGCTGTTTTTT
CDR3 protein: CASSQEPGPGELFF

CDR3 length: 12
V gene: TRBV19
clone size: -
D gene: -
J gene: TRBJ1-1
CDR3 DNA: TGTGCCAGTAGAATAGGGACTCTGAAAGCTTTCTTT
CDR3 protein: CASRIGTLKAFF

CDR3 length: 15
V gene: TRBV9
clone size: -
D gene: TRBD2
J gene: TRBJ2-3
CDR3 DNA: TGTGCCAGCAGCTTCACTAGCGGGGACACAGATACGCAGTATTTT
CDR3 protein: CASSFTSGDTDTQYF

CDR3 length: 14
V gene: TRBV5-1
clone size: -
D gene: TRBD1
J gene: TRBJ2-5
CDR3 DNA: TGCGCCAGCAGCTCCGGACAGGTCCAAGAGACCCAGTACTTC
CDR3 protein: CASSSGQVQETQYF

CDR3 length: 14
V gene: TRBV6-6
clone size: -
D gene: -
J gene: TRBJ1-5
CDR3 DNA: TGTGCCAGCAGTCCCGAGGCAGCAGGTCAGCCCCAGCATTTT
CDR3 protein: CASSPEAAGQPQHF

CDR3 length: 17
V gene: TRBV14
clone size: -
D gene: TRBD2
J gene: TRBJ2-1
CDR3 DNA: TGTGCCAGCAGGGGGGGAACGGCTAGCGGGAGTATCCATGAGCAGTTCTTC
CDR3 protein: CASRGGTASGSIHEQFF

CDR3 length: 15
V gene: TRBV28
clone size: -
D gene: TRBD1
J gene: TRBJ1-6
CDR3 DNA: TGTGCCAGCAGTACCCGACAGGGGGGAAATTCACCCCTCCACTTT
CDR3 protein: CASSTRQGGNSPLHF

CDR3 length: 13
V gene: TRBV7-9
clone size: -
D gene: -
J gene: TRBJ2-7
CDR3 DNA: TGTGCCAGCAGCTTCCGGGGTATCGACGAGCAGTACTTC
CDR3 protein: CASSFRGIDEQYF

CDR3 length: 16
V gene: TRBV4-1
clone size: -
D gene: TRBD2
J gene: TRBJ2-1
CDR3 DNA: TGCGCCAGCAGCCAGGCCAGCGGGAGAAGTTACAATGAGCAGTTCTTC
CDR3 protein: CASSQASGRSYNEQFF

CDR3 length: 13
V gene: TRBV7-7
clone size: -
D gene: -
J gene: TRBJ2-5
CDR3 DNA: TGTGCTAGCAGCTCTGGATCCGAGGAGACCCAGTACTTC
CDR3 protein: CASSSGSEETQYF

CDR3 length: 12
V gene: TRBV12-5
clone size: -
D gene: -
J gene: TRBJ1-2
CDR3 DNA: TGTGCTAGTGTCATAGCCCCGGGGGGCTACACCTTC
CDR3 protein: CASVIAPGGYTF

CDR3 length: 14
V gene: TRBV5-4
clone size: -
D gene: -
J gene: TRBJ2-3
CDR3 DNA: TGTGCCAGCAGCTACGGGGAGCTCGCAGATACGCAGTATTTT
CDR3 protein: CASSYGELADTQYF

CDR3 length: 15
V gene: TRBV4-3
clone size: once
D gene: -
J gene: TRBJ2-7
CDR3 DNA: TGCGCCAGCAGCCAAGAGCTCGGTGGGGGCTACGAGCAGTACTTC
CDR3 protein: CASSQELGGGYEQYF

CDR3 length: 15
V gene: TRBV9
clone size: once
D gene: -
J gene: TRBJ1-2
CDR3 DNA: TGTGCCAGCAGCGTAGGCTGGGAGGCCCCGGGTGGCTACACCTTC
CDR3 protein: CASSVGWEAPGGYTF

CDR3 length: 16
V gene: TRBV18
clone size: -
D gene: -
J gene: TRBJ1-3
CDR3 DNA: TGTGCCAGCTCAAGCCTACAGGGAGGTTCTGGAAACACCATATATTTT
CDR3 protein: CASSSLQGGSGNTIYF

CDR3 length: 15
V gene: TRBV6-6
clone size: -
D gene: -
J gene: TRBJ1-1
CDR3 DNA: TGTGCCAGCAGTTACTTGGGACACCTGAACACTGAAGCTTTCTTT
CDR3 protein: CASSYLGHLNTEAFF

CDR3 length: 14
V gene: TRBV10-3
clone size: -
D gene: -
J gene: TRBJ1-5
CDR3 DNA: TGTGCCATCGGGGGTAGGGGTAGCAATCAGCCCCAGCATTTT
CDR3 protein: CAIGGRGSNQPQHF

CDR3 length: 14
V gene: TRBV28
clone size: -
D gene: TRBD1
J gene: TRBJ1-5
CDR3 DNA: TGTGCCAGCAGCAAGGACAGGCCTGATCAGCCCCAGCATTTT
CDR3 protein: CASSKDRPDQPQHF

CDR3 length: 16
V gene: TRBV5-1
clone size: -
D gene: TRBD1
J gene: TRBJ1-3
CDR3 DNA: TGCGCCAGCAGCCCCGGCAGGGGGGTAAAAGAAAACACCATATATTTT
CDR3 protein: CASSPGRGVKENTIYF

CDR3 length: 13
V gene: TRBV5-6
clone size: -
D gene: -
J gene: TRBJ1-5
CDR3 DNA: TGTGCCAGCAGCTTGGGCCCGGGTCAGCCCCAGCATTTT
CDR3 protein: CASSLGPGQPQHF

CDR3 length: 15
V gene: TRBV13
clone size: -
D gene: -
J gene: TRBJ1-2
CDR3 DNA: TGTGCCAGCAGCCTAAGGAGGGGAGGAGGCTATGGCTACACCTTC
CDR3 protein: CASSLRRGGGYGYTF

CDR3 length: 15
V gene: TRBV6-4
clone size: once
D gene: -
J gene: TRBJ2-2
CDR3 DNA: TGTGCCAGCAGTGAGCAGGGGCGGAACACCGGGGAGCTGTTTTTT
CDR3 protein: CASSEQGRNTGELFF

CDR3 length: 15
V gene: TRBV5-1
clone size: -
D gene: -
J gene: TRBJ2-7
CDR3 DNA: TGCGCCAGCAGCTTGGGGGGGACACCAGTCTACGAGCAGTACTTC
CDR3 protein: CASSLGGTPVYEQYF

CDR3 length: 16
V gene: TRBV4-1
clone size: -
D gene: -
J gene: TRBJ1-2
CDR3 DNA: TGCGCCAGCAGCCTTACCGGGACATCCAAGGAATATGGCTACACCTTC
CDR3 protein: CASSLTGTSKEYGYTF

CDR3 length: 15
V gene: TRBV10-2
clone size: -
D gene: -
J gene: TRBJ2-7
CDR3 DNA: TGCGCCAGCAGAAGGTTTAGCGGTCTCTCCTACGAGCAGTACTTC
CDR3 protein: CASRRFSGLSYEQYF